The present T cell receptor beta chain was sequenced within a study of CD8+CD57+ T cells in acquired aplastic anemia. Study at large: Sorted CD4+ and CD8+ cells gave a mean 3.2 ug DNA, range about 0.19 to 27.4 ug. Study results and caveats: Researchers report that twenty-nine CD8+ CDR3 sequences appeared in both patients and controls. Simpson's diversity of CD8+ cells was not significantly different in patients compared with controls.

A remark on this clonotype: No antigen is known for it.

The CDR3 runs 15 residues. J gave up 3 bases and V 4 bases, and 4 bases lay outside the gene matches. Germline-derived CDR1 and CDR2 are KGHDR and SFDVKD. TCR beta VDJ and CDR3 were profiled, and genomic DNA was the template. TCRdb processed the reads anew with MiXCR; each CDR3 protein has one entry. Of around 190,000 distinct CDR3 sequences in the sample, 60% to 65% were seen once. The sample comprised sorted CD4+, CD8+, or CD8+CD57+ T cells (not recorded which) from PBMCs. The J gene is TRBJ2-3, the V gene TRBV24-1, with 9 bases aligning to TRBD1. This clonotype was obtained from a human donor in good health. CDR3 bases: TGTGCCACCAGTGAAGCGGGACAGGGTACAGATACGCAGTATTTT. As protein: CATSEAGQGTDTQYF.